This TCR beta chain was profiled in a study of cytomegalovirus exposure and HLA in healthy donors (dated by TCRdb to the late 2010s). Context from the whole study: An earlier analysis of approximately 550 of the donors reported about 290 Gb of sequence data and some 120 million unique TCR beta sequences from 150 million to 200 million T cells. Approximately 300 gigabases of sequencing data and around 85 million unique TCR sequences made up an early release that covered 500 to 650 HLA-typed donors. Of the approximately 400 genotyped donors, approximately 80% were placed in the genetic ancestry cluster associated with self-reported Caucasian donors. The study aimed to test whether cataloging public T cell receptors could reveal signatures of past pathogen exposure. The study profiled the T cell repertoires of hundreds of subjects by immunosequencing and related them to cytomegalovirus serostatus. Along with the roughly 700-subject first cohort, a separate validation cohort of 120 different subjects was used. The study combined high-throughput TCR immunosequencing, statistical association of individual TCRs with disease status, and machine learning to predict cytomegalovirus infection status. In a later analysis, previously published TCR beta repertoires from several hundred donors were re-analyzed and high-resolution HLA genotyping was added so that TCR occurrence patterns could be studied. Rather than using new phenotypic data, the later analysis identified candidate immune exposures from TCR beta sequences and from how often those sequences occurred across donors. An earlier analysis of 450 to 750 of the donors used high-throughput TCR beta sequencing to judge whether each TCR beta V gene segment behaved as functional or pseudogenic. Donor age, sex, ethnicity and CMV serostatus were compiled alongside the repertoire data. In a later genetic analysis, genome-wide SNP genotypes for about three fifths of the 666 donors were used, and that subset was treated as a discovery cohort. All discovery cohort repertoires had been generated on a single sequencing platform. HLA typing included class I and class II loci at four-digit resolution. The number of typed donors differed by locus: roughly 629-640 for A, B, C, DRB1 and DQB1; some 500 for DQA1; some 590 for DPA1; and about 470 for DPB1. Because of strong linkage in the cohort, roughly 5 DR-DQ haplotypes were treated as single units for association and clustering. Among approximately 370 genotyped donors of the cohort, an average of about 240,000 unique TCR beta nucleotide sequences was sequenced per donor, of which roughly 17% were non-productive. Beyond this particular receptor, the publication reports: Broadly in line with IMGT annotations, most TCR beta V segments showed up in productive rearrangements about 90% or about 30% of the time in an earlier analysis of a few hundred of the donors. Immune exposure information for the cohort was limited to CMV serostatus. According to a later genetic analysis, donors in an Asian-associated ancestry cluster had fewer N-insertions in productive TCRs than the approximately 630-donor mean. Assigning TCR associations to individual alleles was difficult when HLA alleles, especially DR and DQ, strongly co-occurred. In a later analysis, HLA-associated TCR beta chains were found to be more clonally expanded and to have lower generation probabilities than equally common non-associated chains. The 87-base-pair reads could not distinguish some IMGT-functional V segments, including TRBV6-2 and TRBV6-3, so those segments were excluded. Cytomegalovirus status was reported to be diagnosed by the classifier with high specificity and sensitivity in both the original and validation cohorts. A further reported finding was that TCR beta sequences accurately predicted the HLA-A and HLA-B alleles for most subjects in the first cohort. Correlated functional status among segregating V segments might be attributable to linkage disequilibrium, but an unknown experimental factor could not be ruled out. Most CMV-associated TCR beta chains appeared to be HLA-restricted in a later analysis, and the HLA associations seemed to be driven largely by CMV exposure. While some public TCRs were present in many individuals, most TCR sequences turned up only very rarely across donors. Several of the top co-occurrence clusters appeared to be linked to parvovirus B19, influenza, CMV and Epstein-Barr virus, according to a later analysis. It was suggested by the authors that the approach could potentially be generalized to other disease states and immunological phenotypes. Because HLA typing was unavailable for some donors at each locus, only the typed subset was used in association tests. A later analysis found that TCR association rates varied across HLA loci, with DRB1 alleles showing the most associated TCRs and HLA-C alleles the fewest. In vitro tests confirmed that a few of the cytomegalovirus-associated TCR beta chains recognize cytomegalovirus antigens. In a later genetic analysis, a missense DCLRE1C variant was associated with V-gene and J-gene trimming of TCR beta chains, and the association was replicated in an independent cohort. A cluster of highly shared sequence variants was judged likely to be a technical artifact of the sequencing pipeline. The cohort was sequenced for TCR beta chains only, and without alpha or paired-chain data the features that could be detected were limited. The study gave a list of 150 to 200 TCR beta chains associated with cytomegalovirus. Because counts were too low, roughly 17 rarely observed V segments, including chromosome 9 orphons, were left out of the earlier analysis of 587 of the donors. In a later analysis, 15,000 to 20,000 TCR beta sequences were associated with specific HLA alleles at a false discovery rate of 0.05. Sequencing depth was assumed to be roughly uniform across donors in the presence/absence analyses, though that assumption may not hold.

A word on this clone: Its antigen is currently not known. No quality values exist for individual bases; no much larger clone is one base distant.

The cohort consisted of 670 or so healthy bone marrow donors. Cohort members were all nominally healthy when sampled, although unrecorded immune exposures were likely present. The donor was CMV seronegative and was included in the group of hundreds of seronegative cohort members. Each donor provided a peripheral blood sample, and peripheral blood mononuclear cells were used for TCR beta sequencing. The Qiagen DNeasy Blood Extraction Kit was used to extract genomic DNA from the blood cell samples. Libraries were built with the immunoSEQ multiplex PCR assay. The multiplex PCR relied on a mix of 60 forward primers for TCR Vbeta segments and 13 reverse primers for TCR Jbeta segments. The CDR3 region of rearranged TCR beta genes was amplified from genomic DNA by a multiplex PCR assay. On the Illumina HiSeq System, the amplified TCR beta libraries were sequenced as 87-base-pair reads. Per the original workflow: A later analysis tallied roughly 78 million unique TCR beta chains across the 700 or so repertoires, and some 10 million of those chains were shared by two or more donors. To remove PCR and sequencing errors, raw reads were error-corrected and collapsed into unique sequences using a nearest-neighbor algorithm that merged closely related sequences. To assign V, D and J gene segments, CDR3 sequences were aligned to IMGT reference sequences. Each retained sequence needed at least a six-nucleotide match to both a V gene segment and a J gene segment. Rearrangements were classified as productive when the CDR3 lacked stop codons and remained in frame with V and J, and all other rearrangements were classified as non-productive. Following IMGT convention, CDR3 was defined as the stretch from the second conserved V-encoded cysteine to the conserved J-encoded phenylalanine. The earlier analysis of 587 of the donors excluded sequences that lacked an unambiguous match to a single V gene segment. An earlier analysis of several hundred of the donors called V segments functional above 56.7% productive rearrangements and segregating when the between-donor standard deviation exceeded 5%. A statistical classification framework was built for diagnosing cytomegalovirus status from the catalog of TCR beta chain sequences. V and J gene assignment, in a later analysis, came from comparing TCR nucleotide sequences with IMGT/GENE-DB human TR gene sequences. In a later analysis, CDR3 sequences and most-parsimonious VDJ recombination scenarios were assigned using the TCRdist pipeline. A later analysis defined each TCR beta chain by its CDR3 amino acid sequence plus V-gene family, and excluded reads lacking a unique V-gene family. As a way to deal with suspected cross-contamination and a sequencing artifact, a later analysis dropped approximately 590 nucleotide sequences that were highly shared and had low generation probability. In a later analysis, a clonal expansion index was calculated for each public chain from normalized within-repertoire ranks of inferred template counts. In a later analysis, generation probabilities were computed using a VDJ recombination model fitted to out-of-frame rearrangements, and the results were checked against IGoR. In a later analysis, hypergeometric tests were used to score TCR-TCR, TCR-HLA and TCR-CMV co-occurrence, with a repertoire-size bias correction applied to TCR pairs. To estimate false discovery rates, a later analysis permuted the HLA or CMV assignments 20 times. In a later analysis, co-occurring TCRs were grouped with DBSCAN, and TCRdist sequence similarity was added when clustering was performed within HLA-allele-positive subsets. Repertoires with fewer than 30,000 or more than 120,000 public chains, plus five repertoires with anomalous nucleotide sharing, were excluded from co-occurrence clustering. Held by TCRdb, this immuneACCESS table contains in-frame sequences only and omits some clones. Under half of the omission traces to an unresolved V gene where checked; the cause of the rest is unknown. V and J calls and clone size follow that table, whereas D and trimming were derived from the DNA. Counted in this sample were approximately 150,000 clones; around 69% of them appeared once. The ten largest clones add up to over 1.3% of the sample.

Looking up the germline V gene yields CDR1 MGHRA and CDR2 YSYEKL. The CDR3 runs 17 amino acids, cysteine and phenylalanine included. Only CDR3 DNA remains: 51 bases, in frame from the first base. V lost 4 bases and J lost 6 bases, and the count of bases not matched to a germline gene is 15. The clonotype was recovered from a man aged 60 to 75 in good health and CMV-seronegative. Material: PBMCs. The rearrangement joined TRBV4-1 to TRBJ2-3, with 8 bases in between that match TRBD2. In nucleotides, the sequence is TGCGCCAGCAGCCGAGGGGGGACGCCGGGGGGGATCGATACGCAGTATTTT. It translates to CASSRGGTPGGIDTQYF.